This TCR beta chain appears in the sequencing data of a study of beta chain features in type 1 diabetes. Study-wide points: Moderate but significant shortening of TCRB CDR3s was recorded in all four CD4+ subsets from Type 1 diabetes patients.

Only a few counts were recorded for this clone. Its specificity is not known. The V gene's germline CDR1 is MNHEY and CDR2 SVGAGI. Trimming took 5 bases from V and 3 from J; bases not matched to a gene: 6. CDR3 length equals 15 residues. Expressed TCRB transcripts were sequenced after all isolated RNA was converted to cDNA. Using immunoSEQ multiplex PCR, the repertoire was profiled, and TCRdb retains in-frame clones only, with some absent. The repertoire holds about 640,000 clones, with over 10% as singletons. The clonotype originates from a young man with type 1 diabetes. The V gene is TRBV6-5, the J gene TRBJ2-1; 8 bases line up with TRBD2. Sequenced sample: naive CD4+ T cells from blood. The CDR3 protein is CASSTKAGVYNEQFF. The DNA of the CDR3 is TGTGCCAGCAGTACTAAAGCGGGGGTCTACAATGAGCAGTTCTTC.